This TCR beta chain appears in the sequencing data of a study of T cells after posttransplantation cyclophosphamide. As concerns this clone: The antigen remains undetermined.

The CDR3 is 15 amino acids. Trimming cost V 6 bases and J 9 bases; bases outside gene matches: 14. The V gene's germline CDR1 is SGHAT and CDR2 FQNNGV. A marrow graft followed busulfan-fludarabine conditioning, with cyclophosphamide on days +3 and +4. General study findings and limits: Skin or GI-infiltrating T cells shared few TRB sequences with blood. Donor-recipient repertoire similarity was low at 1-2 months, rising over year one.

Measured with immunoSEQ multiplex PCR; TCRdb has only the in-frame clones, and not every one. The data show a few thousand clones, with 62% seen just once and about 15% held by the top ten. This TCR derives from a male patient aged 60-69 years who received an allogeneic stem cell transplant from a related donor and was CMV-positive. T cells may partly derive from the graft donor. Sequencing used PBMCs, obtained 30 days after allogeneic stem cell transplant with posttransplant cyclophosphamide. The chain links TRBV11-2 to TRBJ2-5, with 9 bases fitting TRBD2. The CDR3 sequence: CASSPTSGSSVAQYF. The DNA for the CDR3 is TGTGCCAGCAGTCCGACTAGCGGCTCGTCGGTCGCCCAGTACTTC.